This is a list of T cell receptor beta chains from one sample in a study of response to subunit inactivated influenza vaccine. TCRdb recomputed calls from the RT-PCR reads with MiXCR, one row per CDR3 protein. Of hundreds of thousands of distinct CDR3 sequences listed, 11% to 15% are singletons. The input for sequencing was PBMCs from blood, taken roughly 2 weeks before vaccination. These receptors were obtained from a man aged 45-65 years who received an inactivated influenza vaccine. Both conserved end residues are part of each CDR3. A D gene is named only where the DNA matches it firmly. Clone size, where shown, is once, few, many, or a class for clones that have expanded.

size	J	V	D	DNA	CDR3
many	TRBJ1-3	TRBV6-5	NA	TGTGCCAGCAGTTACTCGAAAAATGGAAACACCATATATTTT	CASSYSKNGNTIYF
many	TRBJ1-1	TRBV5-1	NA	TGCGCCAGCAACCAAGACGGGAACACTGAAGCTTTCTTT	CASNQDGNTEAFF
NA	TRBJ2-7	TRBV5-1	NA	TGCGCCAGCAGCTTGGTGGTCGGGGAGACTAGCTCCTACGAGCAGTACTTC	CASSLVVGETSSYEQYF
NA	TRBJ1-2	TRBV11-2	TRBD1	TGTGCCAGCAGCTTAGCCAGGGGGCGAGTAGGCTACACCTTC	CASSLARGRVGYTF
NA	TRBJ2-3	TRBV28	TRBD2	TGTGCCAGCTCCAAAGCGGGACTAGCGGGAGGGCCGGTAAAGCAGTATTTT	CASSKAGLAGGPVKQYF
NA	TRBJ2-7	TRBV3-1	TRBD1	TGTGCCAGCAGCCCTCTTCCCGCCGCCGGGACAGGGGACGAGCAGTACTTC	CASSPLPAAGTGDEQYF
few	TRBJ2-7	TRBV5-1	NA	TGCGCCAGCAGCTTGGCCAGGGAAATGGGAGAGCAGTACTTC	CASSLAREMGEQYF
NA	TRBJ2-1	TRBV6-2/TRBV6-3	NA	TGTGCCAGCAGCATCAGATGGCTCCTGAATGAGCAGTTCTTC	CASSIRWLLNEQFF
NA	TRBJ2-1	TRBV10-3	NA	TGTGCCATCAGTGACCTCTTGGGATCCTACAATGAGCAGTTCTTC	CAISDLLGSYNEQFF
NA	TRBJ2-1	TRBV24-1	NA	TGTGCCACCCAGAGGGCGGGTGGGTACTCCAATGAGCAGTTCTTC	CATQRAGGYSNEQFF
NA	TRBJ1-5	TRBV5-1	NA	TGCGCCAGCAGCTTATTTTTCTCCGACTTATATAGCAATCAGCCCCAGCATTTT	CASSLFFSDLYSNQPQHF
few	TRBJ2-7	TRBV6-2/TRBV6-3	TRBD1	TGTGCCACTATAGACTGGGGACAGGACTACGAGCAGTACTTC	CATIDWGQDYEQYF
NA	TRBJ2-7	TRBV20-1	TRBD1	TGCAGTGCTAGAGATGCCGTCGGGACAGGGGCTAGCTACGAGCAGTACTTC	CSARDAVGTGASYEQYF
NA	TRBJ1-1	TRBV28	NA	TGTGCCAGCAGTTTACATGGCACTGAAGCTTTCTTT	CASSLHGTEAFF
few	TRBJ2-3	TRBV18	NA	TGTGCCAGCTCACCTGACGCGGGAAGAACAGATACGCAGTATTTT	CASSPDAGRTDTQYF
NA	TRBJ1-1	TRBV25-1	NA	TGTGCCAGCAGAGAGACAGGAGAGTCCACTGAAGCTTTCTTT	CASRETGESTEAFF
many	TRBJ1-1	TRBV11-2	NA	TGTGCCAGCAGCTTAGGCCGTACAGCAACTGAAGCTTTCTTT	CASSLGRTATEAFF
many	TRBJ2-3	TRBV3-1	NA	TGTGCCAGCAGCCAAGAATGGAGAGATACGCAGTATTTT	CASSQEWRDTQYF
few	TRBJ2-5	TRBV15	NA	TGTGCCACCAGCAGAGTCTGGGAGACCCAGTACTTC	CATSRVWETQYF
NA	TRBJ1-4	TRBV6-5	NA	TGTGCCAGCAGTTACCGGGGGGCTAATGAAAAACTGTTTTTT	CASSYRGANEKLFF
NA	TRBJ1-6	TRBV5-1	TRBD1	TGCGCCAGCAGCGTGGGACAGGCAAATTCACCCCTCCACTTT	CASSVGQANSPLHF
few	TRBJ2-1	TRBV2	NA	TGTGCCAGCAGATGGGGGACCACCCCGCACAATGAGCAGTTCTTC	CASRWGTTPHNEQFF
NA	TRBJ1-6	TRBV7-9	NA	TGTGCCAGCAGACCCCGGGGGGGGGATTCACCCCTCCACTTT	CASRPRGGDSPLHF
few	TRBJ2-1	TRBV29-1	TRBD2	TGCAGCTCGGGCCCGGGACTAGCGGGAGTCCATGAGCAGTTCTTC	CSSGPGLAGVHEQFF
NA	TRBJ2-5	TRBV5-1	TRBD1	TGCGCCAGCAGCTCGGGACAGGGGGGCCAAGAGACCCAGTACTTC	CASSSGQGGQETQYF
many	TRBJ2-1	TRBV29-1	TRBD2	TGCAGCGTTGGGGACCTAGCGGGAGGGACTCGCAATGAGCAGTTCTTC	CSVGDLAGGTRNEQFF
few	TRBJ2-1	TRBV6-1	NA	TGTGCCAGCAGTATCCTGGGGCGGGGAATGTACAATGAGCAGTTCTTC	CASSILGRGMYNEQFF
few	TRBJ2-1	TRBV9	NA	TGTGCCAGCAGCCTCCGGACTGAAACCGCAAAGCAGTTCTTC	CASSLRTETAKQFF
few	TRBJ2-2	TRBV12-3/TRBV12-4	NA	TGTGCCAGCAGTTTACTGACCGGTAGCACCGGGGAGCTGTTTTTT	CASSLLTGSTGELFF
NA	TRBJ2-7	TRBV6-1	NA	TGTGCCAGCAGGCCCTCAAGTCCAGGCATCTACGAGCAGTACTTC	CASRPSSPGIYEQYF
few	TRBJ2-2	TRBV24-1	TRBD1	TGTGCCACCAGCCCGGGACAGGGGAACACCGGGGAGCTGTTTTTT	CATSPGQGNTGELFF
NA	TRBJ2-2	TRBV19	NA	TGTGCCAGTAGTATTAACAGGCCGAACACCGGGGAGCTGTTTTTT	CASSINRPNTGELFF
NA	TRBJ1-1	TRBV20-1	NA	TGCAGTGCTAGACAGGGAACAATGAACACTGAAGCTTTCTTT	CSARQGTMNTEAFF
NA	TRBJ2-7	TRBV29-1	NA	TGCAGCGTTGCAGGGACAAACTCCTACGAGCAGTACTTC	CSVAGTNSYEQYF
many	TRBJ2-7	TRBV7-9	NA	TGTGCCAGCAGCCCGCGCAGGGACGTAAACGAGCAGTACTTC	CASSPRRDVNEQYF
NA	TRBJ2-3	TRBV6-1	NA	TGTGCCAGCAGTGAAGGTCGACGGCCTAGCACAGATACGCAGTATTTT	CASSEGRRPSTDTQYF
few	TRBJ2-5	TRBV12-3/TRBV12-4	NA	TGTGCCAGCACGCGGGGAGTTCAAGAGACCCAGTACTTC	CASTRGVQETQYF
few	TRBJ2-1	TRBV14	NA	TGTGCCAGCAGCCTCATGGACAATGAGCAGTTCTTC	CASSLMDNEQFF
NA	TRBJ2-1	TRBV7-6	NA	TGTGCCAGCAGCTTAATCTCCAGGGCAGGGAATGAGCAGTTCTTC	CASSLISRAGNEQFF
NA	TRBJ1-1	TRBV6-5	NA	TGTGCCAGCAGTTACAGGAGGGGAGAAGCTTTCTTT	CASSYRRGEAFF
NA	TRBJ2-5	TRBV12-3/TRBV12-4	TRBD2	TGTGCCAGCAGTTTTGGGGTAGCGGGGGTCCAAGAGACCCAGTACTTC	CASSFGVAGVQETQYF
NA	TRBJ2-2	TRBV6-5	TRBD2	TGTGCCAGCAGTTACCTAGCGGGAGGACGGAACACCGGGGAGCTGTTTTTT	CASSYLAGGRNTGELFF
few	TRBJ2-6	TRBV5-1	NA	TGCGCCAGCAGCAAACCCGAGAGCTCTGGGGCCAACGTCCTGACTTTC	CASSKPESSGANVLTF
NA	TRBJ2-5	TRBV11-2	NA	TGTGCCAGCAGCTTAGATCGGCAGGGGGAGACCCAGTACTTC	CASSLDRQGETQYF
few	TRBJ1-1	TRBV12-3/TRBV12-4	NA	TGTGCCAGCAGTTTAAACAGGGAAGCTTTCTTT	CASSLNREAFF
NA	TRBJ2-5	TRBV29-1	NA	TGCAGCGTTGGGTTTACCATTCAAGAGACCCAGTACTTC	CSVGFTIQETQYF
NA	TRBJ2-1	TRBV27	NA	TGTGCCAGCAGTTTAACCTCGCCGGCTAGCACCCGATTCAATGAGCAGTTCTTC	CASSLTSPASTRFNEQFF
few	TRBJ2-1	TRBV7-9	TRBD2	TGTGCCAGCAGCTTAGCGACGGCGGGACTAGCCAATGAGCAGTTCTTC	CASSLATAGLANEQFF
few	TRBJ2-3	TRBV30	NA	TGTGCCTGGAGTGTACAGGTACGGACAGATACGCAGTATTTT	CAWSVQVRTDTQYF
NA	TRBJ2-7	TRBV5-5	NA	TGTGCCAGCAGCTCTCTAGCGAAGGCCTACGAGCAGTACTTC	CASSSLAKAYEQYF
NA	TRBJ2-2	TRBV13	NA	TGTGCCAGCAGCCCCGGGATCGCGAACACCGGGGAGCTGTTTTTT	CASSPGIANTGELFF
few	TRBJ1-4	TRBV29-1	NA	TGCAGCGTTGGGGCTCTATCAGGTGAAAAACTGTTTTTT	CSVGALSGEKLFF
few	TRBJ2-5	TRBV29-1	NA	TGCAGCGTTGAAGGGACGGTCCAAGAGACCCAGTACTTC	CSVEGTVQETQYF
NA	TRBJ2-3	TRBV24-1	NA	TGTGCCACCAGTGACCCTTACACAGATACGCAGTATTTT	CATSDPYTDTQYF